This is a list of T cell receptor beta chains from one sample in a study of glioma-infiltrating T cells after dendritic cell vaccination. The assay was immunoSEQ multiplex PCR, and TCRdb's table has in-frame clones only and misses some. The repertoire consists of 75,000 to 100,000 clones, with 79% occurring once and the leading ten covering 6%. Specimen: blood, collected before dendritic cell vaccination. Source of these receptors: a human donor with glioblastoma. Each CDR3 is given with its conserved first and last residue. A D gene is named only where the DNA matches it firmly. Clone size is given for some rows only: seen once, a few or many times, or a class if the clone is expanded.

clone size	D gene	J gene	V gene	CDR3 protein	CDR3 DNA
-	TRBD1	TRBJ1-1	TRBV11-1	CASSLAPGQGENTEAFF	TGTGCCAGCAGCTTAGCGCCGGGACAGGGGGAGAACACTGAAGCTTTCTTT
-	-	TRBJ2-3	TRBV19	CATSRGYTDTQYF	TGTGCCACTTCCAGGGGCTACACAGATACGCAGTATTTT
-	-	TRBJ1-2	TRBV5-6	CASSLGSDYGYTF	TGTGCCAGCAGCTTGGGCAGTGACTATGGCTACACCTTC
few	TRBD1	TRBJ1-2	TRBV10-3	CAISESDRGYGYTF	TGTGCCATCAGTGAGTCGGACAGGGGTTACGGCTACACCTTC
-	-	TRBJ2-3	TRBV27	CASSPRGRDTQYF	TGTGCCAGCAGTCCTCGAGGGCGAGATACGCAGTATTTT
-	-	TRBJ2-3	TRBV7-7	CASSLGRGTDTQYF	TGTGCTAGCAGCCTCGGTAGAGGCACAGATACGCAGTATTTT
-	-	TRBJ1-1	TRBV30	CAWSRQVGEAFF	TGTGCCTGGAGTCGACAGGTTGGTGAGGCTTTCTTT
few	-	TRBJ2-1	TRBV4-1	CASSQPLQLSEGRRNEQFF	TGCGCCAGCAGCCAACCTTTGCAGTTGTCAGAGGGTAGGAGGAATGAGCAGTTCTTC
-	TRBD2	TRBJ2-1	TRBV18	CASSQGLAAPNEQFF	TGTGCCAGCTCACAGGGACTAGCGGCTCCAAATGAGCAGTTCTTC
-	-	TRBJ1-6	TRBV6-1	CASSEALSGGFFSYNSPLHF	TGTGCCAGCAGTGAAGCGCTCTCGGGGGGATTTTTCTCCTATAATTCACCCCTCCACTTT
-	TRBD2	TRBJ2-1	TRBV27	CASSLRSGRNNEQFF	TGTGCCAGCAGTTTAAGAAGCGGGAGGAACAATGAGCAGTTCTTC
-	-	TRBJ1-1	TRBV29-1	CSASFTEAFF	TGCAGCGCCTCTTTCACTGAAGCTTTCTTT
-	TRBD2	TRBJ2-3	TRBV19	CASQPGTSGSDTQYF	TGTGCCTCCCAACCCGGGACTAGCGGGAGTGATACGCAGTATTTT
-	TRBD2	TRBJ2-7	TRBV28	CASSSLAGGEYF	TGTGCCAGCAGTTCCTTAGCGGGGGGCGAGTACTTC
-	TRBD1	TRBJ1-3	TRBV10-3	CAITQPGQGRGNTIYF	TGTGCCATCACTCAACCAGGACAGGGGCGAGGAAACACCATATATTTT
-	-	TRBJ2-3	TRBV5-1	CASSLALQGQSTDTQYF	TGCGCCAGCAGCTTGGCTCTCCAGGGACAAAGCACAGATACGCAGTATTTT
-	-	TRBJ2-2	TRBV9	CASRLSTTGSDTGELFF	TGTGCCAGCAGACTCTCGACCACAGGGTCGGACACCGGGGAGCTGTTTTTT
-	-	TRBJ2-7	TRBV27	CASSLRQSSYEQYF	TGTGCCAGCAGTTTACGACAGAGCTCCTACGAGCAGTACTTC
-	-	TRBJ2-3	TRBV7-2	CAAGRGQADTQYF	TGTGCCGCGGGGCGGGGGCAAGCAGATACGCAGTATTTT
-	-	TRBJ2-5	TRBV30	CAWRTGETQYF	TGTGCCTGGAGGACCGGGGAGACCCAGTACTTC
-	TRBD2	TRBJ2-2	TRBV5-1	CASSWSGANTGELFF	TGCGCCAGCAGCTGGAGCGGGGCGAACACCGGGGAGCTGTTTTTT
-	-	TRBJ1-2	TRBV19	CASSIGDSINYGYTF	TGTGCCAGTAGTATAGGTGACAGTATTAACTATGGCTACACCTTC
-	TRBD1	TRBJ2-7	TRBV9	CASSVDPRGTPYEQYF	TGTGCCAGCAGCGTAGACCCCAGGGGGACCCCCTACGAGCAGTACTTC
-	-	TRBJ2-7	TRBV27	CASSWAQGYEQYF	TGTGCCAGCAGTTGGGCACAGGGCTACGAGCAGTACTTC
few	TRBD1	TRBJ1-3	TRBV6-1	CASSIGDSPIHTIYF	TGTGCCAGCAGTATAGGGGACAGTCCCATACACACCATATATTTT
-	-	TRBJ2-2	TRBV30	CAWMAGLNTGELFF	TGTGCCTGGATGGCGGGACTGAACACCGGGGAGCTGTTTTTT
-	TRBD1	TRBJ1-6	TRBV15	CATSRDSNSPLHF	TGTGCCACTAGCCGGGACAGTAATTCACCCCTCCACTTT
-	-	TRBJ2-7	TRBV5-1	CASSFRMTYEQYF	TGCGCCAGCAGCTTTAGAATGACCTACGAGCAGTACTTC
once	-	TRBJ2-5	TRBV6-5	CASSYSHSQETQYF	TGTGCCAGCAGTTACTCGCACAGCCAAGAGACCCAGTACTTC
many	-	TRBJ1-1	TRBV4-1	CASSQGPPGTEAFF	TGCGCCAGCAGCCAAGGCCCGCCGGGCACTGAAGCTTTCTTT
-	TRBD2	TRBJ2-7	TRBV5-1	CASSGGLAGEGEQYF	TGCGCCAGCAGCGGGGGACTAGCGGGAGAGGGCGAGCAGTACTTC
-	TRBD1	TRBJ2-7	TRBV19	CASSPRGTGYYEQYF	TGTGCCAGTAGTCCGCGTGGGACAGGGTACTACGAGCAGTACTTC
-	-	TRBJ1-2	TRBV5-6	CASSLKGSTGLYGYTF	TGTGCCAGCAGCTTGAAGGGTTCGACAGGCCTCTATGGCTACACCTTC
-	-	TRBJ2-3	TRBV7-6	CASSLVGGEADTQYF	TGTGCCAGCAGCTTAGTAGGGGGAGAGGCAGATACGCAGTATTTT
-	TRBD1	TRBJ2-7	TRBV2	CATTPGQGYEQYF	TGTGCCACTACGCCCGGACAGGGGTACGAGCAGTACTTC
-	TRBD2	TRBJ2-5	TRBV5-1	CASSPPGLAGVMKTQYF	TGCGCCAGCAGCCCCCCGGGACTAGCGGGAGTCATGAAGACCCAGTACTTC
-	-	TRBJ1-1	TRBV19	CASSIGADTEAFF	TGTGCCAGTAGTATAGGCGCGGACACTGAAGCTTTCTTT
once	TRBD1	TRBJ1-6	TRBV6-6	CASRDGQGIYNSPLHF	TGTGCCAGCAGAGATGGACAGGGTATCTATAATTCACCCCTCCACTTT
-	TRBD1	TRBJ1-2	TRBV28	CASSLTGGWGYGYTF	TGTGCCAGCAGCCTGACAGGGGGCTGGGGCTATGGCTACACCTTC
-	-	TRBJ2-1	TRBV19	CASSNWQGTNEQFF	TGTGCCAGTAGTAATTGGCAGGGGACGAATGAGCAGTTCTTC
-	-	TRBJ2-1	TRBV23-1	CASSQSRNLSYNEQFF	TGCGCCAGCAGTCAGTCCAGGAACCTCTCCTACAATGAGCAGTTCTTC
-	-	TRBJ1-2	TRBV5-1	CASSPGGNYGYTF	TGCGCCAGCAGCCCGGGGGGGAACTATGGCTACACCTTC
-	-	TRBJ1-1	TRBV27	CASSPYTVNTEAFF	TGTGCCAGCAGTCCGTATACAGTGAACACTGAAGCTTTCTTT
few	TRBD1	TRBJ1-3	TRBV10-3	CAISEPTGTGTIYF	TGTGCCATCAGTGAGCCTACCGGGACAGGGACCATATATTTT